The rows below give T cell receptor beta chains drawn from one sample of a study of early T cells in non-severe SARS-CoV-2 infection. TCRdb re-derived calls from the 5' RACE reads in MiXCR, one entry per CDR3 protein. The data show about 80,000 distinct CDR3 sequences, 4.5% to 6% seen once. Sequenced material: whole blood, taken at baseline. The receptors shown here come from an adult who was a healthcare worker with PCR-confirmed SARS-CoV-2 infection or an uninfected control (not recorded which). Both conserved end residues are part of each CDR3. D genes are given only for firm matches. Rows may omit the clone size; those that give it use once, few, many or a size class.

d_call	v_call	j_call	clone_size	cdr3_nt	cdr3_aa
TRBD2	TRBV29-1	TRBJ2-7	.	TGCAGCGTTGAAATGGCTAGCGGGAGTGTTGAGCAGTACTTC	CSVEMASGSVEQYF
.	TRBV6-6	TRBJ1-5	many	TGTGCCAGCACCCGAAACCGGGCCACGTTTAGCAATCAGCCCCAGCATTTT	CASTRNRATFSNQPQHF
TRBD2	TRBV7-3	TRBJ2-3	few	TGTGCCAGCAGCTTAGGAATAGCGGGAGTAGATACGCAGTATTTT	CASSLGIAGVDTQYF
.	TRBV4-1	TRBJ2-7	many	TGCGCCAGCAGCCACGATTTGGGGAGCTCCTACGAGCAGTACTTC	CASSHDLGSSYEQYF
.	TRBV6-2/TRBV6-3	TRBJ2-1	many	TGTGCCAGCAGTTACACGGGCCACAATGAGCAGTTCTTC	CASSYTGHNEQFF
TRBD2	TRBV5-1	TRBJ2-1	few	TGCGCCAGCACCTTGGGACTAGCGACGAATGAGCAGTTCTTC	CASTLGLATNEQFF
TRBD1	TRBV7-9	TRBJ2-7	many	TGTGCCAGCAGCCGATCCGGGACAGCCTACGAGCAGTACTTC	CASSRSGTAYEQYF
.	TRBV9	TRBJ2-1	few	TGTGCCAGCAGCGTGCTGGCGGGCCCTTCCAATGAGCAGTTCTTC	CASSVLAGPSNEQFF
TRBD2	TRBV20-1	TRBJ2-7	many	TGCAGTGCTAGTGATAGCGGGAGGCTCAGGGAGCAGTACTTC	CSASDSGRLREQYF
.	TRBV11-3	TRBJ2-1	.	TGTGCCAGCAGCCCCGGGCGGGGGCGGGAGATATCCTACAATGAGCAGTTCTTC	CASSPGRGREISYNEQFF
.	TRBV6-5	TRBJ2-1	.	TGTGCCAGCCTTGGGGGACATAACAACAATGAGCAGTTCTTC	CASLGGHNNNEQFF
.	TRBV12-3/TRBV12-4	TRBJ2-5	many	TGTGCCAGCAGTTTGGGCAGGGTGGACGGAGAGACCCAGTACTTC	CASSLGRVDGETQYF
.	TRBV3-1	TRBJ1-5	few	TGTGCCAGCAGCCTCCACAGGGAGAATCAGCCCCAGCATTTT	CASSLHRENQPQHF
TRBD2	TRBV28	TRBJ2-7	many	TGTGCCAGCAGTTTATCGCAGCGGGGAAACGAGCAGTACTTC	CASSLSQRGNEQYF
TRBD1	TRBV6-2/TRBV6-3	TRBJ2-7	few	TGTGCCAGCAGTCGGACAGGGGGCTCCTCCTACGAGCAGTACTTC	CASSRTGGSSYEQYF
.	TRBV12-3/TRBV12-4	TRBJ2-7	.	TGTGCCAGCAAACTCTCGGGGGGCAGCTACGAGCAGTACTTC	CASKLSGGSYEQYF
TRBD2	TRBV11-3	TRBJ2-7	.	TGTGCCAGCAGCTTACCCGGGAGGGCCCTCATTGCCTACGAGCAGTACTTC	CASSLPGRALIAYEQYF
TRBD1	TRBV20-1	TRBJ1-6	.	TGCAGTGCTAGAAGACAGGGTAACTCCTATAATTCACCCCTCCACTTT	CSARRQGNSYNSPLHF
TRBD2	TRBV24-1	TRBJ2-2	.	TGTGCCACCAGTGATCCCGGGACTAGCGGGAGGTGGAACACCGGGGAGCTGTTTTTT	CATSDPGTSGRWNTGELFF
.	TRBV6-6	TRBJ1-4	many	TGTGCCACCCTCCGAGGGGAGAATGAAAAACTGTTTTTT	CATLRGENEKLFF
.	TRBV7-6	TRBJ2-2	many	TGTGCCAGCAGCTTGAAGAGTCAGCGGAACCGTGCGGCAGACACCGGGGAGCTGTTTTTT	CASSLKSQRNRAADTGELFF
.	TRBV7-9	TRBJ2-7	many	TGTGCCAGCAGCTTTTCCAGGAGCTCCTACGAGCAGTACTTC	CASSFSRSSYEQYF